This TCR beta chain originates from a study of PD-L1 blockade in urothelial cancer. Looking at the study overall: Blood analysis was done at 3 weeks (second dose) and 6 weeks after treatment began.

The table came from immunoSEQ multiplex PCR; TCRdb's copy has only in-frame clones and leaves some out. The sample includes 30,000 to 40,000 clones, approximately 90% of them seen just once. Per germline, CDR1 SGHVS and CDR2 FQNEAQ. Deletions cut 5 bases from V and 5 bases from J, with 24 bases between. This CDR3 spans 17 amino acids. As to time point: pretreatment peripheral blood. Patients were living with locally advanced or metastatic urothelial carcinoma. The sequenced sample was PBMCs, obtained around atezolizumab (anti-PD-L1) treatment. The genes are TRBV7-8 and TRBJ1-2; D perhaps matches TRBD1 (5 bases). This clonotype was obtained from a woman aged 55 to 70 with urothelial cancer. The CDR3, as DNA: TGTGCCAGCAGCGCAACGACCGACAGCTGGTTGTCATATGGCTACACCTTC. As protein: CASSATTDSWLSYGYTF.